This T cell receptor (beta chain) is drawn from a study of cytomegalovirus exposure and HLA in healthy donors. Amplification used 60 Vbeta primers and 13 Jbeta primers. TCRdb keeps only in-frame clones here, not all; method: immunoSEQ multiplex PCR. Found here are 80,000 to 100,000 clones, about 70% of them singletons; the top ten hold less than 1.5%. Deletions cut 3 bases from V and 3 bases from J, with 8 bases between. Per the germline V gene, CDR1 is MNHEY and CDR2 is SMNVEV (reference sequence). This CDR3 is 13 amino acids long. The J gene is TRBJ1-1, the V gene TRBV27; D ambiguous. The material sequenced was PBMCs. This sequence originates from a female donor in good health and CMV-seronegative. In nucleotides, the CDR3 is TGTGCCAGCAGTTTGAGGCAGTACACTGAAGCTTTCTTT. It codes for CASSLRQYTEAFF.